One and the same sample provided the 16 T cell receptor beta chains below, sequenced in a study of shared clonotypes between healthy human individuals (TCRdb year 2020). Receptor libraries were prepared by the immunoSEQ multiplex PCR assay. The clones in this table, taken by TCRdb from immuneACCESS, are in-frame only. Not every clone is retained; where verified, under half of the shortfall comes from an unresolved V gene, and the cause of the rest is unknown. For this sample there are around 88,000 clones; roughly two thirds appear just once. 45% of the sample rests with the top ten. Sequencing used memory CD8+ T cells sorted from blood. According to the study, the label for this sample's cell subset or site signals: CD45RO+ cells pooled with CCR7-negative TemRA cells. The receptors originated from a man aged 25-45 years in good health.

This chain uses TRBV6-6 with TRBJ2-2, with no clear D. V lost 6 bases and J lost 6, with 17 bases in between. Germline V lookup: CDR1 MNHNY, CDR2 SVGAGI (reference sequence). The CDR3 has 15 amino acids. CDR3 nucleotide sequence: TGTGCCAGCAGGTCGGATAACTCCCCCCCCGGGGAGCTGTTTTTT. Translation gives CASRSDNSPPGELFF.

The CDR3 DNA reads as TGCAGCGTTCTCGTCACAAGTGAAGCTTTCTTT. Its translation: CSVLVTSEAFF. V gene TRBV29-1 combines with J gene TRBJ1-1, with no clear D. Germline V gives CDR1 SQVTM, CDR2 ANQGSEA. Trimming shortened V by 5 bases and J by 7 bases, and 11 bases separated the two germline ends. This CDR3 spans 11 amino acids.

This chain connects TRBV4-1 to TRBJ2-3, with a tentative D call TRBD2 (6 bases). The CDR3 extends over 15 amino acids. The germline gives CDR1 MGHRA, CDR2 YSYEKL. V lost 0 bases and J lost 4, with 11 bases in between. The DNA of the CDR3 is TGCGCCAGCAGCCAAGACGGGAGTTTGGCAGATACGCAGTATTTT. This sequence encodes CASSQDGSLADTQYF.

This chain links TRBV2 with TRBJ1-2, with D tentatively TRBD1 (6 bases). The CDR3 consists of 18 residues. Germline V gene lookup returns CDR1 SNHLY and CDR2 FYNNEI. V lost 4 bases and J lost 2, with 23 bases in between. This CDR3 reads CASSVGGKNSQGNYGYTF. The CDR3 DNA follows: TGTGCCAGCAGTGTAGGGGGGAAGAACTCCCAGGGGAACTATGGCTACACCTTC. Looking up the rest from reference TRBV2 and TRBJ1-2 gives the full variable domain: EPEVTQTPSHQVTQMGQEVILRCVPISNHLYFYWYRQILGQKVEFLVSFYNNEISEKSEIFDDQFSVERPDGSNFTLKIRSTKLEDSAMYFCASSVGGKNSQGNYGYTFGSGTRLTVV.

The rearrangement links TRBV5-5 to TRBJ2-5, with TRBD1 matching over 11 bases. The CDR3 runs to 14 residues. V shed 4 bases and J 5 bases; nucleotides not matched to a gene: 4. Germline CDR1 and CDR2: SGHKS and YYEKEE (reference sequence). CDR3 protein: CASSGGQGAETQYF. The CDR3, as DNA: TGTGCCAGCAGCGGCGGACAGGGGGCCGAGACCCAGTACTTC. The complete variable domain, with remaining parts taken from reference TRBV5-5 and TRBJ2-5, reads DAGVTQSPTHLIKTRGQQVTLRCSPISGHKSVSWYQQVLGQGPQFIFQYYEKEERGRGNFPDRFSARQFPNYSSELNVNALLLGDSALYLCASSGGQGAETQYFGPGTRLLVL.

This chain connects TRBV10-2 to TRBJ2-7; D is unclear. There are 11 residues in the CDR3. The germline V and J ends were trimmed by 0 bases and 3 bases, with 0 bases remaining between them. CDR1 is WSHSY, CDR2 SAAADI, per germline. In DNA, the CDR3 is TGCGCCAGCAGTGAGTCCTACGAGCAGTACTTC. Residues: CASSESYEQYF.

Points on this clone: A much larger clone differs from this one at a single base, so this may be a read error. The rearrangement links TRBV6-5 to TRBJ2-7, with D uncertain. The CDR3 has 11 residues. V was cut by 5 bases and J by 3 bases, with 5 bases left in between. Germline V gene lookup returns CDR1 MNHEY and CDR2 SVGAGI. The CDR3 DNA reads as TGTGCCAGCAGTAACGGCTACGAGCAGTACTTC. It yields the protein CASSNGYEQYF.

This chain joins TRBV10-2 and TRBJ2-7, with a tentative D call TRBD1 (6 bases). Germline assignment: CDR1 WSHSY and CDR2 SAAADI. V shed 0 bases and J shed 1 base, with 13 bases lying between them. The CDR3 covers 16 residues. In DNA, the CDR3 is TGCGCCAGCAGTGAGTCGACAGGAGCCCATTCCTACGAGCAGTACTTC. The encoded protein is CASSESTGAHSYEQYF.

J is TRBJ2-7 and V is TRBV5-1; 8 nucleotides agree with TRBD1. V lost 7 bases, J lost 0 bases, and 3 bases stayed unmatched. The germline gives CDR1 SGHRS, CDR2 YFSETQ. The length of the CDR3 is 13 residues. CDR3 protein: CASRGQDSYEQYF. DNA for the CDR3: TGCGCCAGCCGGGGACAGGACTCCTACGAGCAGTACTTC.

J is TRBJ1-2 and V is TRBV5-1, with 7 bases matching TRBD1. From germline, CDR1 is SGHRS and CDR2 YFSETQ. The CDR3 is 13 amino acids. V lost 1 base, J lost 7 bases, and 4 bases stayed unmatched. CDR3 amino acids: CASSLTGDAGYTF. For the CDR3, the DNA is TGCGCCAGCAGCTTGACAGGGGATGCTGGCTACACCTTC.

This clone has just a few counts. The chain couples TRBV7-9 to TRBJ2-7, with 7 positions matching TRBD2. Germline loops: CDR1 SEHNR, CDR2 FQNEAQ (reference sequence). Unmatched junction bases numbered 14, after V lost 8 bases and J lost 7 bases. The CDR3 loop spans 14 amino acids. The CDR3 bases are TGTGCCAGCGGGTTGGCTAGCGGCTTTTGGGAGCAGTACTTC. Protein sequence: CASGLASGFWEQYF.

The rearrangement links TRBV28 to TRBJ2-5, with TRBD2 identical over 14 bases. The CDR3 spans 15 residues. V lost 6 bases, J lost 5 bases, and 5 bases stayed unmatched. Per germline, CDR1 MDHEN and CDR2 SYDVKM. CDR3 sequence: CASSRLAGGPETQYF. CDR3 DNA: TGTGCCAGCAGCCGACTAGCGGGAGGGCCGGAGACCCAGTACTTC.

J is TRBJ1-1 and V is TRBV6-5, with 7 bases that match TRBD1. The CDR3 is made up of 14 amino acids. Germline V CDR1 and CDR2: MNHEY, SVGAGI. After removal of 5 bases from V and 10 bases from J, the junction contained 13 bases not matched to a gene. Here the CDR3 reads CASSEVDRVIVAFF. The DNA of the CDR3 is TGTGCCAGCAGTGAAGTTGACAGGGTTATTGTAGCTTTCTTT.

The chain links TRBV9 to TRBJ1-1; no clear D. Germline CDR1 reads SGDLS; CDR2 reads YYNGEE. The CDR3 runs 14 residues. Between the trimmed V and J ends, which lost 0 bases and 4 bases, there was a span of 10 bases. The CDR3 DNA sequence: TGTGCCAGCAGCGTAGCCCCAGAGGCCACTGAAGCTTTCTTT. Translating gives CASSVAPEATEAFF.

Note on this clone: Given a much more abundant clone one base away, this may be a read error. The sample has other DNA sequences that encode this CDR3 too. CDR3 coding DNA: TGTGCCAGCAGTCCGGGCTACGAGCAGTACTTC. Protein: CASSPGYEQYF. This sequence joins TRBV7-6 and TRBJ2-7; D is uncertain. Germline-derived CDR1 and CDR2 are SGHVS and FNYEAQ. The V end was cut by 6 bases, the J end by 3 bases, with 6 bases between. The CDR3 contains 11 residues.

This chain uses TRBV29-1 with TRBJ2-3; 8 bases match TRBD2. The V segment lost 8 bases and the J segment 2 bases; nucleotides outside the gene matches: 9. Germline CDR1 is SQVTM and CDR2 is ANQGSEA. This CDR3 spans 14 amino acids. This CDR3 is CSSLEREITDTQYF. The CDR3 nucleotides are TGCAGCTCACTGGAGCGGGAGATCACAGATACGCAGTATTTT.